This T cell receptor beta chain was documented in a study of blood T cell repertoires in COVID-19. The wider study: Sample material is recorded as cDNA or gDNA derived from T cells, B-cell-depleted T cells, or PBMCs.

Libraries were prepared by immunoSEQ multiplex PCR; TCRdb keeps only in-frame clonotypes and omits some of them. The table includes hundreds of thousands of clones, around 89% detected once. V shed 9 bases, J shed 8 bases, and the junction held 9 bases outside the gene matches. Per germline, CDR1 KGHDR and CDR2 SFDVKD. CDR3 length: 15 residues. The study drew participants aged about 18 to 95 years from 20 to 30 US areas. Clinical history reported by participants formed the basis on which cohorts were assigned. Cohort 3 donors counted as recovered after two negative PCRs, clearance, or resolved symptoms.

V and J are TRBV24-1 and TRBJ2-1; TRBD2 aligns across 13 bases. The TCR comes from a woman in her thirties or forties who had recovered from COVID-19. Sequenced material: PBMCs or T cells enriched from blood (not recorded which). The CDR3 DNA follows: TGTGCCACCGAGGGACTAGCGGGACCGAAGGATGAGCAGTTCTTC. As protein: CATEGLAGPKDEQFF.